This TCR beta chain appears in the sequencing data of a study of blood T cell repertoires in COVID-19. Across the study: COVID-19 samples collected from the United States, Italy and Spain covered acute and convalescent phases. From T cells, B-cell-depleted T cells, or PBMCs came the material, which was cDNA or gDNA.

Germline CDR1 and CDR2: SGHDN and FVKESK. The germline V and J ends were trimmed by 1 base and 7 bases, with 8 bases remaining between them. The CDR3 contains 12 residues. In the source study's methods: Reference gene primer amplification gave estimated nucleated cell counts. Measured with immunoSEQ multiplex PCR; TCRdb has only the in-frame clones, and not every one. V and J calls and clone size are copied from that table; D and trimming were computed from the DNA. This table holds tens of thousands of clones, 70% to 90% found once. The TCR was taken from a man aged 30 to 45 with acute or convalescent COVID-19. Sequencing was performed on peripheral blood. V gene TRBV14 combines with J gene TRBJ2-7; tentatively, D is TRBD2 (5 bases). DNA for the CDR3: TGTGCCAGCAGCCAAGCGGGGAGTGAGCAGTACTTC. As protein: CASSQAGSEQYF.